Listed below are T cell receptor beta chains from one sample, sequenced in a study of blood T cell repertoires in COVID-19. Sequencing was performed with immunoSEQ multiplex PCR; in TCRdb, only in-frame clones are kept and a portion is missing. This table holds about 110,000 clones, around nine tenths found once. Specimen: peripheral blood. The receptors originated from a man aged 35 to 55 with acute or convalescent COVID-19. The CDR3 runs from the conserved cysteine through the conserved F or W. Fields, in order: V gene, J gene, clone size, D gene, CDR3 DNA, CDR3 protein. A D gene is named only where the DNA matches it firmly. Some rows mark clone size as missing; the rest say once, few, many or name a class of expanded clone.

>TRBV6-4|TRBJ1-1|-|TRBD1
TGTGCCAGCAGTCCAGGACAGGGACCAAACACTGAAGCTTTCTTT
CASSPGQGPNTEAFF
>TRBV5-8|TRBJ1-2|-|TRBD1
TGTGCCAGCAGCTCCCGGACAGGGACAAACTATGGCTACACCTTC
CASSSRTGTNYGYTF
>TRBV18|TRBJ2-7|-|TRBD1
TGTGCCAGCTTCCGGGACAGGGGCTACGAGCAGTACTTC
CASFRDRGYEQYF
>TRBV6-5|TRBJ2-3|-|-
TGTGCCAGCGGCGAGGGGGAGACAGATACGCAGTATTTT
CASGEGETDTQYF
>TRBV14|TRBJ1-6|-|TRBD1
TGTGCCAGTAGTACAGGGGGTTGGAGTTCACCCCTCCACTTT
CASSTGGWSSPLHF
>TRBV5-4|TRBJ1-1|-|-
TGTGCCAGCAGCTTGGCGCGGACTGAAGCTTTCTTT
CASSLARTEAFF
>TRBV12-3/TRBV12-4|TRBJ1-1|-|-
TGTGCCAGCAGTCGACAGCAGAACACTGAAGCTTTCTTT
CASSRQQNTEAFF
>TRBV7-2|TRBJ2-4|-|TRBD1
TGTGCCAGCAGCCTCCGGGACAGCAAAAACATTCAATACTTC
CASSLRDSKNIQYF
>TRBV11-2|TRBJ2-7|once|-
TGTGCCAGCAGCTTAGATGGGCTTCAGAGCTCCTACGAGCAGTACTTC
CASSLDGLQSSYEQYF
>TRBV19|TRBJ2-1|-|TRBD2
TGTGCCAGTAGTATAGGAACGGGGGGGCTTAATGAGCAGTTCTTC
CASSIGTGGLNEQFF
>TRBV5-4|TRBJ2-6|-|TRBD2
TGTGCCAGCAGCTTGAGGGAGGGAGGGGTAGCTGGGGCCAACGTCCTGACTTTC
CASSLREGGVAGANVLTF
>TRBV27|TRBJ2-1|-|TRBD1
TGTGCCAGCAGTACTCGTCCGGGACAGGGTTACAATGAGCAGTTCTTC
CASSTRPGQGYNEQFF
>TRBV3-1/TRBV3-2|TRBJ1-1|few|TRBD1
TGTGCCAGCAGCCAAGATAACAGGGACAGGGACACTGAAGCTTTCTTT
CASSQDNRDRDTEAFF
>TRBV30|TRBJ2-2|-|-
TGTGCCTGGAGAAGGGGACACAACACCGGGGAGCTGTTTTTT
CAWRRGHNTGELFF
>TRBV6-5|TRBJ2-7|-|TRBD1
TGTGCCAGCAGCCCCGGGACAGGGCGGGTCGAGCAGTACTTC
CASSPGTGRVEQYF
>TRBV30|TRBJ2-7|-|TRBD2
TGTGCCTGGACTAGCGGGGGGCACACCTACGAGCAGTACTTC
CAWTSGGHTYEQYF
>TRBV30|TRBJ1-5|-|TRBD1
TGTGCCTGGAGCATAGAGGGGGCAAGTCAGCCCCAGCATTTT
CAWSIEGASQPQHF
>TRBV3-1/TRBV3-2|TRBJ1-1|-|TRBD1
TGTGCCAGCAGCTCCGGGACAGGGGCCACTGAAGCTTTCTTT
CASSSGTGATEAFF
>TRBV6-2/TRBV6-3|TRBJ1-3|few|-
TGTGCCAGCAGTTACGGTCGGTCGTCTGGAAACACCATATATTTT
CASSYGRSSGNTIYF
>TRBV6-1|TRBJ2-7|-|TRBD2
TGTGCCAGCAGTGCCAGTAGCGGGAGCTCTGGGTACGAGCAGTACTTC
CASSASSGSSGYEQYF
>TRBV19|TRBJ2-7|-|-
TGTGCCAGTAGATCCCCGGGAAGTGGCTCCTACGAGCAGTACTTC
CASRSPGSGSYEQYF
>TRBV19|TRBJ2-1|few|TRBD1
TGTGCCAGTAGTGTTGGACAGGGGGCTATTGAGCAGTTCTTC
CASSVGQGAIEQFF
>TRBV30|TRBJ2-3|-|TRBD2
TGTGCCTGGAGTGTCACTTGGACTAGCGGGGGCACAGATACGCAGTATTTT
CAWSVTWTSGGTDTQYF
>TRBV7-9|TRBJ2-2|-|TRBD1
TGTGCCAGCAGCTCGGACAGGGGAAAGTGGACCGGGGAGCTGTTTTTT
CASSSDRGKWTGELFF
>TRBV5-1|TRBJ2-2|-|TRBD2
TGCGCCAGCAGCTCCGGGACTAGCTACACCGGGGAGCTGTTTTTT
CASSSGTSYTGELFF
>TRBV27|TRBJ2-2|-|-
TGTGCCAGCAGTTTACGGGCCGGGGAGCTGTTTTTT
CASSLRAGELFF
>TRBV5-1|TRBJ1-1|-|-
TGCGCCAGCAGCTTGGGGGGAAGGGAGACTGAAGCTTTCTTT
CASSLGGRETEAFF
>TRBV29-1|TRBJ1-1|-|-
TGCAGCGTGATTATGACAGCCTTTGACACTGAAGCTTTCTTT
CSVIMTAFDTEAFF
>TRBV27|TRBJ1-5|-|TRBD1
TGTGCCAGCAGTTCTAAACAGGGGATCGGCAATCAGCCCCAGCATTTT
CASSSKQGIGNQPQHF
>TRBV18|TRBJ2-7|many|-
TGTGCCAGCTCATCAGTGCAGGGGAACAAAGAGCAGTACTTC
CASSSVQGNKEQYF
>TRBV6-2/TRBV6-3|TRBJ1-6|-|-
TGTGCCAGCAGTTACTCGATCAGGCCTAATTCACCCCTCCACTTT
CASSYSIRPNSPLHF
>TRBV12-2|TRBJ1-5|-|-
TGTGCAAGTCGCTCTAGAACCGGACAGAGCAATCAGCCCCAGCATTTT
CASRSRTGQSNQPQHF
>TRBV2|TRBJ1-1|-|-
TGTGCCAGCAGTGAAGCGGAAGGACAGATGAACACTGAAGCTTTCTTT
CASSEAEGQMNTEAFF
>TRBV7-2|TRBJ1-5|once|-
TGTGCCAGCAGCTTAATCAGTGAGCCCCAGCATTTT
CASSLISEPQHF
>TRBV5-6|TRBJ1-2|-|-
TGTGCCAGCAGCTTTGGTGGGGAGTCCTATGGCTACACCTTC
CASSFGGESYGYTF
>TRBV19|TRBJ1-6|-|-
TGTGCCAGTAGTTACGATCGGTCACCCCTCCACTTT
CASSYDRSPLHF
>TRBV3-1/TRBV3-2|TRBJ1-1|once|TRBD1
TGTGCCAGCAGCCAGCCGGGACAGGGGAGCACTGAAGCTTTCTTT
CASSQPGQGSTEAFF
>TRBV21-1|TRBJ1-4|-|-
TGTGCCAGCAGCAAAAGTCGCAGGGCGAAAGAAAAACTGTTTTTT
CASSKSRRAKEKLFF
>TRBV5-6|TRBJ1-1|-|-
TGTGCCAGCAGCCCCGGGACTACCGTCTTGGCTTTCTTT
CASSPGTTVLAFF
>TRBV7-6|TRBJ2-7|-|-
TGTGCCAGCAGCTTAGTAGCCGGGATCCACGAGCAGTACTTC
CASSLVAGIHEQYF
>TRBV5-1|TRBJ1-5|-|-
TGCGCCAGCAGCTTGGGGGAGTACAATCAGCCCCAGCATTTT
CASSLGEYNQPQHF
>TRBV7-9|TRBJ1-3|-|-
TGTGCCAGCAGCCGCGGCAGGGGATGGGGAAACACCATATATTTT
CASSRGRGWGNTIYF
>TRBV30|TRBJ1-4|-|TRBD1
TGTGCCTGGAACCCCGGACAGGGGCTCACACAATCCGATGAAAAACTGTTTTTT
CAWNPGQGLTQSDEKLFF
>TRBV6-6|TRBJ1-6|-|TRBD1
TGTGCCAGCAGCGTCGACGGCCAGGGGGGCAATTCACCCCTCCACTTT
CASSVDGQGGNSPLHF
>TRBV5-4|TRBJ2-4|-|TRBD1
TGTGCCAGCAGCGACGGGACAGGGGTAGCCAAAAACATTCAGTACTTC
CASSDGTGVAKNIQYF
>TRBV30|TRBJ2-1|few|TRBD2
TGTGCCTGGACACCACTAGCGGGGGCCTACAATGAGCAGTTCTTC
CAWTPLAGAYNEQFF
>TRBV30|TRBJ1-2|-|-
TGTGCCTGGACTCGCCGGTCCAGGGACTATGGCTACACCTTC
CAWTRRSRDYGYTF
>TRBV7-3|TRBJ2-1|once|TRBD1
TGTGCCAGCAGCCTCGGACAGGGCTCCTACAATGAGCAGTTCTTC
CASSLGQGSYNEQFF
>TRBV6-5|TRBJ1-1|-|-
TGTGCCAGCAGGAGGGGGAGCGCTGAAGCTTTCTTT
CASRRGSAEAFF
>TRBV19|TRBJ2-7|-|-
TGTGCCAGTAAAGCGGGCAATCGGGAGCAGTACTTC
CASKAGNREQYF
>TRBV18|TRBJ1-2|-|TRBD1
TGTGCCAGCTCACCAGAGGGGGCCGACTATGGCTACACCTTC
CASSPEGADYGYTF